The rows below give T cell receptor beta chains drawn from one sample of a study of blood T cell repertoires in COVID-19. Libraries were prepared by immunoSEQ multiplex PCR; TCRdb keeps only in-frame clonotypes and omits some of them. The sample has about 110,000 clones, roughly four fifths seen once. Sample: peripheral blood. These receptors were taken from a woman aged 80 or over with acute or convalescent COVID-19. CDR3s include the opening cysteine and the closing phenylalanine or tryptophan.

v_call: TRBV3-1/TRBV3-2; j_call: TRBJ1-2; cdr3_aa: CASSLRGGFGYTF
v_call: TRBV5-1; j_call: TRBJ2-7; cdr3_aa: CASSLRGGASYEQYF
v_call: TRBV15; j_call: TRBJ2-7; cdr3_aa: CATSSDGQRSSYEQYF
v_call: TRBV2; j_call: TRBJ1-5; cdr3_aa: CASSEENFLSNQPQHF
v_call: TRBV29-1; j_call: TRBJ1-2; cdr3_aa: CSVAGGPYYGYTF
v_call: TRBV10-3; j_call: TRBJ1-4; cdr3_aa: CAISESIGEKLFF
v_call: TRBV2; j_call: TRBJ2-2; cdr3_aa: CASIGTSAFSGELFF
v_call: TRBV4-1; j_call: TRBJ2-1; cdr3_aa: CASSQGRTSHQFF
v_call: TRBV19; j_call: TRBJ1-5; cdr3_aa: CASSIRNQPQHF
v_call: TRBV28; j_call: TRBJ1-2; cdr3_aa: CASSSQGFYGYTF
v_call: TRBV3-1/TRBV3-2; j_call: TRBJ1-3; cdr3_aa: CASSQSLGDTIYF
v_call: TRBV19; j_call: TRBJ2-2; cdr3_aa: CASSISSGIPLDTGELFF
v_call: TRBV5-4; j_call: TRBJ1-6; cdr3_aa: CASSYRGASGALHF
v_call: TRBV18; j_call: TRBJ2-7; cdr3_aa: CASSPGTSGSLGEQYF
v_call: TRBV19; j_call: TRBJ1-1; cdr3_aa: CASSGTGENTEAFF
v_call: TRBV2; j_call: TRBJ2-5; cdr3_aa: CASSIEEYQETQYF
v_call: TRBV4-2; j_call: TRBJ2-2; cdr3_aa: CASSHAGGPNTGELFF
v_call: TRBV13; j_call: TRBJ2-3; cdr3_aa: CASRKWELRTDTQYF
v_call: TRBV28; j_call: TRBJ2-7; cdr3_aa: CASRTGASSYEQYF
v_call: TRBV29-1; j_call: TRBJ2-6; cdr3_aa: CSVEEGWQGVTGANVLTF
v_call: TRBV12-3/TRBV12-4; j_call: TRBJ2-7; cdr3_aa: CASSLAGDFEQYF
v_call: TRBV5-1; j_call: TRBJ2-7; cdr3_aa: CASSLGTAAYEQYF
v_call: TRBV15; j_call: TRBJ2-7; cdr3_aa: CATSRGLGIGTSSYEQYF
v_call: TRBV5-4; j_call: TRBJ2-1; cdr3_aa: CASSLYRGRILYNEQFF
v_call: TRBV10-1; j_call: TRBJ1-1; cdr3_aa: CASSESKQMNTEAFF
v_call: TRBV24-1; j_call: TRBJ2-1; cdr3_aa: CATGRTSGAYNEQFF
v_call: TRBV18; j_call: TRBJ1-5; cdr3_aa: CASSPDRDRAPNF
v_call: TRBV19; j_call: TRBJ2-6; cdr3_aa: CASTRGSSGSGANVLTF
v_call: TRBV19; j_call: TRBJ2-3; cdr3_aa: CASSPRQGRDTQYF
v_call: TRBV11-2; j_call: TRBJ2-7; cdr3_aa: CASSLLTGAYEQYF
v_call: TRBV28; j_call: TRBJ2-5; cdr3_aa: CASSLAGLAGEETQYF
v_call: TRBV4-3; j_call: TRBJ2-5; cdr3_aa: CASSQEGGGGQETQYF
v_call: TRBV6-1; j_call: TRBJ1-4; cdr3_aa: CASSEGSPTNEKLFF
v_call: TRBV7-2; j_call: TRBJ1-4; cdr3_aa: CASSFGQGKEKLFF
v_call: TRBV2; j_call: TRBJ1-5; cdr3_aa: CASSEAKGGGEHF
v_call: TRBV27; j_call: TRBJ1-1; cdr3_aa: CASSLSIRGNTEAFF
v_call: TRBV6-2/TRBV6-3; j_call: TRBJ2-2; cdr3_aa: CASSYGDRDAGELFF
v_call: TRBV1; j_call: TRBJ1-1; cdr3_aa: CTSSQTTGADTEAFF
v_call: TRBV7-9; j_call: TRBJ2-3; cdr3_aa: CASSHPSSGDTQYF
v_call: TRBV5-1; j_call: TRBJ2-1; cdr3_aa: CASGETSSGNEQFF
v_call: TRBV27; j_call: TRBJ1-2; cdr3_aa: CASSLTGGYGYTF
v_call: TRBV29-1; j_call: TRBJ2-3; cdr3_aa: CSVVTADTQYF
v_call: TRBV29-1; j_call: TRBJ1-1; cdr3_aa: CSGGGYMNTEAFF
v_call: TRBV5-1; j_call: TRBJ2-2; cdr3_aa: CASSLASGYTGELFF
v_call: TRBV4-2; j_call: TRBJ1-1; cdr3_aa: CASSQDSQRAWTEAFF
v_call: TRBV5-1; j_call: TRBJ2-3; cdr3_aa: CASSLGSGRTDTQYF
v_call: TRBV29-1; j_call: TRBJ2-1; cdr3_aa: CSVGPRSDEQFF
v_call: TRBV15; j_call: TRBJ1-1; cdr3_aa: CATSRDRDGDTEAFF
v_call: TRBV27; j_call: TRBJ1-6; cdr3_aa: CASSPSRVYYNSPLHF
v_call: TRBV29-1; j_call: TRBJ2-1; cdr3_aa: CSVAAGTSGRADSYNEQFF
v_call: TRBV28; j_call: TRBJ1-4; cdr3_aa: CASSPQGRANEKLFF